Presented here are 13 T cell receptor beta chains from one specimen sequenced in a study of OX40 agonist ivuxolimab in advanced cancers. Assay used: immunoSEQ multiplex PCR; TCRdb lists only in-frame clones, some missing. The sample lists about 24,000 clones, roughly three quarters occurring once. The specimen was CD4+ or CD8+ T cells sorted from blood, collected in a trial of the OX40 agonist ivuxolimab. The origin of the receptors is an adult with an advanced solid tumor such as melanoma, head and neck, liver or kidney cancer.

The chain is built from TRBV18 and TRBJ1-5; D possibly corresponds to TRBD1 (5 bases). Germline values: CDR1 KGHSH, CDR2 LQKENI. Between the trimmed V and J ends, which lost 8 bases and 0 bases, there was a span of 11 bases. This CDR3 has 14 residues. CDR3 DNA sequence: TGTGCCAGCGCGGACACCGATAGCAATCAGCCCCAGCATTTT. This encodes CASADTDSNQPQHF.

CDR3 region: CASSPAGQNYEQYF. CDR3 in DNA: TGTGCCAGCTCACCGGCGGGACAGAACTACGAGCAGTACTTC. The chain couples TRBV18 to TRBJ2-7; D is perhaps TRBD1 (7 bases). The CDR3 is 14 amino acids. V dropped 3 bases and J dropped 3 bases, with 12 bases sitting between them. Germline assignment: CDR1 KGHSH and CDR2 LQKENI.

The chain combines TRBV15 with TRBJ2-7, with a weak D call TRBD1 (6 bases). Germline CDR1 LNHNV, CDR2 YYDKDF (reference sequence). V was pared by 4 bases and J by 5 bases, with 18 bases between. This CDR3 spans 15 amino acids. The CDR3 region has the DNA TGTGCCACCAGCAAAAGGGTTCCAGGGGCCGACGAGCAGTACTTC. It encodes CATSKRVPGADEQYF.

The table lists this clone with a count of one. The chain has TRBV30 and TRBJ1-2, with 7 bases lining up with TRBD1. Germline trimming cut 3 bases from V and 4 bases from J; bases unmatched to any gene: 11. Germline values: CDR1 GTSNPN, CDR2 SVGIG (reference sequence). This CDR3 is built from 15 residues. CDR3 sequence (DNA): TGTGCCTGGAGCGCGAGACAGGGAAAGGGCTATGGCTACACCTTC. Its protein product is CAWSARQGKGYGYTF.

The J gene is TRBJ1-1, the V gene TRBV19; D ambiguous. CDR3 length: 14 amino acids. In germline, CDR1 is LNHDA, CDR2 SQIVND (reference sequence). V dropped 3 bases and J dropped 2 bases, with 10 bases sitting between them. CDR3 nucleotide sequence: TGTGCCAGTAGTATTCGGGCGGGAAACACTGAAGCTTTCTTT. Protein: CASSIRAGNTEAFF.

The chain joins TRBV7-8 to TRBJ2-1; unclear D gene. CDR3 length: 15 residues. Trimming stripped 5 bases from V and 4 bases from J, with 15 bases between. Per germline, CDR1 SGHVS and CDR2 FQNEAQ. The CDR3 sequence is CASSTQTTRYNEQFF. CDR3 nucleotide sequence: TGTGCCAGCAGCACCCAAACGACACGTTACAATGAGCAGTTCTTC.

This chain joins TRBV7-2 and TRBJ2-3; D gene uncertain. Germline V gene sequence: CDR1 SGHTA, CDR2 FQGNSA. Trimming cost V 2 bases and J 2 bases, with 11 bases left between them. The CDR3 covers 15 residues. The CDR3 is CASSLIASFTDTQYF. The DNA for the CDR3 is TGTGCCAGCAGCTTAATTGCGTCTTTCACAGATACGCAGTATTTT.

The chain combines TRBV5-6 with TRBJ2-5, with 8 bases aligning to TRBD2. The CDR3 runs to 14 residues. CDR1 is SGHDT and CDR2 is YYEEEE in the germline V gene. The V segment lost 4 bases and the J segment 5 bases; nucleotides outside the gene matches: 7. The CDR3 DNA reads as TGTGCCAGCAGCCTTTGGACTAGCTCGGAGACCCAGTACTTC. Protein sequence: CASSLWTSSETQYF.

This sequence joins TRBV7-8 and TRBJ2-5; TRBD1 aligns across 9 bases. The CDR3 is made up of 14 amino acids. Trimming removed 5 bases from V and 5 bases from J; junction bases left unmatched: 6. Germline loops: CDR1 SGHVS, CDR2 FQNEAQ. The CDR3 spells CASSRTGGGETQYF. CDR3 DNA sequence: TGTGCCAGCAGCCGTACAGGGGGCGGGGAGACCCAGTACTTC.

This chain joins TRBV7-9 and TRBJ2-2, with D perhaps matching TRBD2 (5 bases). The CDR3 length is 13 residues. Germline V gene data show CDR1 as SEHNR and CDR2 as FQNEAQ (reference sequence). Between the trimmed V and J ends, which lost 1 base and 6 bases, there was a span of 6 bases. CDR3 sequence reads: CASSLDGAGELFF. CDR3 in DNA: TGTGCCAGCAGCTTAGACGGGGCCGGGGAGCTGTTTTTT.

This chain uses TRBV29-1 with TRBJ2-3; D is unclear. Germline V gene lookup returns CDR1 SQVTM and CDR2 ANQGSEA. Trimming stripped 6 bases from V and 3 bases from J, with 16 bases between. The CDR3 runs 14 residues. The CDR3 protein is CSVAYNWGTDTQYF. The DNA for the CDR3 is TGCAGCGTCGCCTATAACTGGGGTACAGATACGCAGTATTTT.

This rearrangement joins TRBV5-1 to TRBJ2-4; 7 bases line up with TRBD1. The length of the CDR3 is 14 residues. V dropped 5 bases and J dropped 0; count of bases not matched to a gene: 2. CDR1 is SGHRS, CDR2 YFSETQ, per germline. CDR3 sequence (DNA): TGCGCCAGCAGGACAGGGTTAGCCAAAAACATTCAGTACTTC. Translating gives CASRTGLAKNIQYF. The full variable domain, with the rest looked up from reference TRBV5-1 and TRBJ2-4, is KAGVTQTPRYLIKTRGQQVTLSCSPISGHRSVSWYQQTPGQGLQFLFEYFSETQRNKGNFPGRFSGRQFSNSRSEMNVSTLELGDSALYLCASRTGLAKNIQYFGAGTRLSVL.

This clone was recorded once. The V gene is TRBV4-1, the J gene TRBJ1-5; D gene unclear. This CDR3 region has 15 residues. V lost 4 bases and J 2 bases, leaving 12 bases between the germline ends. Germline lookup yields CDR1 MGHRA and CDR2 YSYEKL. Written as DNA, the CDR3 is TGCGCCAGCAGCCGAGATTTAAACGGCAATCAGCCCCAGCATTTT. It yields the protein CASSRDLNGNQPQHF.